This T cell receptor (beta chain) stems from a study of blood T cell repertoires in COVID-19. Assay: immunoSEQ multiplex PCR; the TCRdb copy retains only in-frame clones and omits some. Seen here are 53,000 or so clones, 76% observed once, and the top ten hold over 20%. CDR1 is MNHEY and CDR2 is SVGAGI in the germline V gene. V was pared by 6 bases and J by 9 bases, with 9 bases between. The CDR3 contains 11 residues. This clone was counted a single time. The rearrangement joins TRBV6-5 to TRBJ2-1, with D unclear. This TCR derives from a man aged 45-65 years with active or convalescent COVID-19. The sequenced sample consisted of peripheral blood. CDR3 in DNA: TGTGCCAGCAGGGAGACCCTTGAGCAGTTCTTC. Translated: CASRETLEQFF.